This passage covers 9 T cell receptor beta chains from one sample sequenced in a study of beta chain features in type 1 diabetes. All of the isolated RNA was reverse transcribed, so expressed TCRB transcripts were sequenced. TCRdb's table, derived via immunoSEQ multiplex PCR, lists solely in-frame clones and lacks some. This sample has 130,000 to 150,000 clones, with 6.5% to 8.5% found just once. Sequencing was carried out using central memory CD4+ T cells from blood. The receptors here all came from a woman in her twenties or thirties in good health.

This clone turned up a few times. The rearrangement uses TRBV7-2 and TRBJ2-5, with 8 bases matching TRBD1. Germline CDR1 is SGHTA and CDR2 is FQGNSA. J gave up 5 bases and V 5 bases, and 7 bases lay outside the gene matches. The CDR3 runs to 14 residues. The CDR3 reads CASSQQGGVETQYF. The CDR3 region has the DNA TGTGCCAGCAGCCAACAGGGGGGTGTGGAGACCCAGTACTTC.

A few counts support this clone. The chain recombines TRBV4-1 with TRBJ2-3; 9 nucleotides agree with TRBD2. The CDR3 is 15 amino acids. Trimming at V came to 0 bases and at J to 3 bases, leaving 1 base not matched to a gene. Germline V gene data show CDR1 as MGHRA and CDR2 as YSYEKL. The CDR3 here is CASSQDGLATDTQYF. The CDR3 DNA reads TGCGCCAGCAGCCAAGATGGACTAGCGACAGATACGCAGTATTTT.

This clone was observed a few times. This chain connects TRBV4-3 to TRBJ1-5; no clear D. Looked up from germline, CDR1 is LGHNA and CDR2 is YSLEER. This CDR3 is built from 14 residues. Trimming removed 0 bases from V and 6 bases from J, with 9 bases in between. DNA of the CDR3: TGCGCCAGCAGCCAAGACCCGGGTGGTCAGCCCCAGCATTTT. It is translated as CASSQDPGGQPQHF.

The V call is TRBV5-5, the J call TRBJ1-1; no clear D gene. Trimming cost V 0 bases and J 1 base, with 10 bases left between them. The germline V gene has CDR1 SGHKS and CDR2 YYEKEE (reference sequence). CDR3 size: 15 residues. The CDR3 DNA sequence: TGTGCCAGCAGCTTGGCCATGGAGCGGAACACTGAAGCTTTCTTT. Translating gives CASSLAMERNTEAFF.

The V call is TRBV5-4, the J call TRBJ2-1; D is perhaps TRBD2 (6 bases). The CDR3 runs to 13 residues. Germline V gene sequence: CDR1 SGHNT, CDR2 YYREEE (reference sequence). V was trimmed by 4 bases and J by 10 bases, leaving 15 bases between them. Here the CDR3 reads CASSPNSGEEQFF. CDR3 bases: TGTGCCAGCAGCCCTAATTCGGGGGAGGAGCAGTTCTTC.

The gene calls are TRBV11-2 and TRBJ2-2; D call uncertain. This CDR3 has 15 residues. V was pared by 2 bases and J by 4 bases, with 11 bases between. Germline CDR1 SGHAT, CDR2 FQNNGV. CDR3 sequence: CASSLRRSLTGELFF. In DNA, the CDR3 is TGTGCCAGCAGCTTAAGACGTAGCCTCACCGGGGAGCTGTTTTTT.

The genes are TRBV28 and TRBJ2-1; D might be TRBD1 (6 bases). The V end was cut by 3 bases, the J end by 8 bases, with 17 bases between. The CDR3 spans 15 residues. From germline, CDR1 is MDHEN and CDR2 SYDVKM. CDR3 amino acids: CASSLFQGYDDEQFF. The CDR3 DNA sequence: TGTGCCAGCAGTTTGTTTCAGGGGTATGACGATGAGCAGTTCTTC.

This clone showed up many times. The chain couples TRBV10-3 to TRBJ2-5, with a tentative D call TRBD1 (5 bases). V lost 7 bases and J lost 11, with 20 bases in between. The germline gives CDR1 ENHRY, CDR2 SYGVKD. This CDR3 spans 13 amino acids. CDR3: CAITEDSGRTQYF. CDR3 nucleotide sequence: TGTGCCATCACCGAAGACAGTGGCCGGACACAGTACTTC.

The chain recombines TRBV19 with TRBJ2-5; a weak D match, TRBD1 (6 bases). V was shortened by 0 bases and J by 7 bases, with 12 bases between the two germline ends. This CDR3 contains 14 residues. The germline V gene has CDR1 LNHDA and CDR2 SQIVND (reference sequence). The CDR3 nucleotides are TGTGCCAGTAGTATAGACGCAGGGGTAGGGACCCAGTACTTC. Translated, it gives CASSIDAGVGTQYF. Drawing the rest from reference TRBV19 and TRBJ2-5, the complete variable domain is DGGITQSPKYLFRKEGQNVTLSCEQNLNHDAMYWYRQDPGQGLRLIYYSQIVNDFQKGDIAEGYSVSREKKESFPLTVTSAQKNPTAFYLCASSIDAGVGTQYFGPGTRLLVL.